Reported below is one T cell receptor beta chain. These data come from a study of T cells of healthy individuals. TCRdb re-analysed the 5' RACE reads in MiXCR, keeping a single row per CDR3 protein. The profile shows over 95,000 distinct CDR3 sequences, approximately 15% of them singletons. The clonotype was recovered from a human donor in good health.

The CDR3 loop reads CASSPSPGQEAYEQYF. Here the CDR3 DNA reads TGTGCCAGCTCACCCTCACCGGGACAGGAGGCCTACGAGCAGTACTTC. The chain joins TRBV18 to TRBJ2-7; TRBD1 matches 8 bases. V was clipped by 3 bases and J by 2 bases; unmatched bases: 9. This CDR3 contains 16 residues. Looked up from germline, CDR1 is KGHSH and CDR2 is LQKENI.